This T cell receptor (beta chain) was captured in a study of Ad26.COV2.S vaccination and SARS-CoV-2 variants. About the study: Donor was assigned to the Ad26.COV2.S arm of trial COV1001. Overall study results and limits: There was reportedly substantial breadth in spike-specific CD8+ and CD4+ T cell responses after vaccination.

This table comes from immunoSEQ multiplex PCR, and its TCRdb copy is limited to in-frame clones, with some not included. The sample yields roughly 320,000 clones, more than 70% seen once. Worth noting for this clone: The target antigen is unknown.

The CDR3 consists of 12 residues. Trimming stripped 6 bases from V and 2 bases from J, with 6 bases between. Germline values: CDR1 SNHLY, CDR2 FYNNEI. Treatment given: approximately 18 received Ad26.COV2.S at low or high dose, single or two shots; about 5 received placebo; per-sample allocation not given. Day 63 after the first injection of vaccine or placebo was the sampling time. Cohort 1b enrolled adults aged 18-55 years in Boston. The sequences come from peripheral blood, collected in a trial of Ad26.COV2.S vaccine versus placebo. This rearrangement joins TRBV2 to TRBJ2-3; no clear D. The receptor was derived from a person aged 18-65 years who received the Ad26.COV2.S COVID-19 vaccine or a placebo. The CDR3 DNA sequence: TGTGCCAGCAGCACTGACACAGATACGCAGTATTTT. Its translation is CASSTDTDTQYF.